Sequencing of this TCR beta chain was carried out in a study of T-cell reconstitution after alpha-beta-depleted transplantation in children. This CDR3 spans 14 amino acids. From germline, CDR1 is SGHDT and CDR2 YYEEEE. The V end was cut by 2 bases, the J end by 3 bases, with 12 bases between. TCRbeta library preparation incorporated unique molecular identifiers. TCRdb called the PCR reads again in MiXCR, with one record for every CDR3 protein. The sample shows approximately 500,000 distinct CDR3 sequences, over 9.5% of them seen only once. In this sample, this clonotype turned up a few times. Its antigen is not known. Study conclusions and caveats: T-cell counts and diversity at one year following transplant were attributed mainly to newly produced T cells. Surviving recipient T cells and intrathymic progenitors accounted for some patients' high TCRbeta diversity at day 60. It was reported that alpha-beta T cells came from several hundred expanded graft clones (about two months after transplant).

The rearrangement uses TRBV5-6 and TRBJ2-7; the D is unclear. The clonotype was recovered from a child aged 2-15 years with inherited bone marrow failure, due to receive a stem cell transplant. The sample in question was PBMCs, obtained before TCRalphabeta/CD19-depleted stem cell transplant. CDR3 amino acids: CASSLRGPNYEQYF. The CDR3, as DNA: TGTGCCAGCAGCTTAAGAGGCCCCAACTACGAGCAGTACTTC. Full variable domain (rest looked up from reference TRBV5-6 and TRBJ2-7): DAGVTQSPTHLIKTRGQQVTLRCSPKSGHDTVSWYQQALGQGPQFIFQYYEEEERQRGNFPDRFSGHQFPNYSSELNVNALLLGDSALYLCASSLRGPNYEQYFGPGTRLTVT.